This TCR beta chain was retrieved from a study of blood T cell repertoires in COVID-19. The overall study: COVID-19 samples collected from the United States, Italy and Spain covered acute and convalescent phases. The analysed material was cDNA or gDNA that came from T cells, B-cell-depleted T cells, or PBMCs.

How the authors handled the data: By means of reference gene primer amplification, nucleated cell counts were estimated. Produced via immunoSEQ multiplex PCR; TCRdb's table is partial and in-frame only. D and trimming come from the DNA, and the V and J calls and clone size come from that table. This sample has about 29,000 clones, with roughly 80% found just once. The sequenced sample was peripheral blood. The TCR sequence derives from a woman aged 70 to 79 with acute or convalescent COVID-19.

CDR3 sequence (DNA): TGCGCCAGCAGCCAATTACCGGGGGTAGCGTCATCCTACGAGCAGTACTTC. Translation: CASSQLPGVASSYEQYF. The chain links TRBV4-3 to TRBJ2-7; perhaps TRBD2 as D (6 bases). Germline V gene sequence: CDR1 LGHNA, CDR2 YSLEER. The CDR3 runs 17 residues. V dropped 2 bases and J dropped 1 base, with 18 bases sitting between them.